A selection of T cell receptor beta chains follows, all from one sample in a study of STAT3 mutations in large granular lymphocyte leukemia. Here immunoSEQ multiplex PCR was the method, and the copy in TCRdb shows in-frame clones only, minus some. The table records about 12,000 clones, roughly 76% of them present only once. Sequenced: peripheral blood mononuclear cells. These receptors originate from a man in his 60s with T-cell large granular lymphocyte leukemia. Some clones in this sample may be carry-over from other donors' samples. Each CDR3 is given with its conserved first and last residue. The D gene is left open where the match is weak. Clone size appears in some rows only: once, few, many, or a class for an expanded clone.

D gene,V gene,J gene,clone size,CDR3 length,CDR3 DNA,CDR3 protein
TRBD1,TRBV7-9,TRBJ2-1,-,17,TGTGCCAGCAGCTTACTAGCCGGGACAGGAGACTACAATGAGCAGTTCTTC,CASSLLAGTGDYNEQFF
TRBD2,TRBV29-1,TRBJ2-2,few,15,TGCAGCGTTGAAGAGGTAGCGGGAGGTCCTGGGGAGCTGTTTTTT,CSVEEVAGGPGELFF
-,TRBV4-1,TRBJ1-5,-,15,TGCGCCAGCAGCCCAGGCGTTGGGGGAGGCCAGCCCCAGCATTTT,CASSPGVGGGQPQHF
TRBD2,TRBV27,TRBJ2-5,few,16,TGTGCCAGCAGTCCCTCCCCCTCGGGAGGGCGAGAGACCCAGTACTTC,CASSPSPSGGRETQYF
TRBD2,TRBV7-3,TRBJ2-7,few,15,TGTGCCAGCAGCTTACCCGGGACTAGCGGGGACGAGCAGTACTTC,CASSLPGTSGDEQYF
-,TRBV5-1,TRBJ1-5,-,15,TGCGCCAGCAGCTTGGCCGGGACTAATCGCCAGCCCCAGCATTTT,CASSLAGTNRQPQHF
-,TRBV29-1,TRBJ1-1,-,11,TGCAGCGTTGTAATGGTCGCTGAAGCTTTCTTT,CSVVMVAEAFF
-,TRBV5-1,TRBJ2-3,-,16,TGCGCCAGCAGCACCGGGACCGATACCAGCACAGATACGCAGTATTTT,CASSTGTDTSTDTQYF
-,TRBV15,TRBJ2-3,-,14,TGTGCCACCAGCATAGCCGGGGATCTGTATACGCAGTATTTT,CATSIAGDLYTQYF
-,TRBV29-1,TRBJ1-1,-,13,TGCAGCGTTGCCCCCCGGACCGGGACTGAAGCTTTCTTT,CSVAPRTGTEAFF
-,TRBV30,TRBJ1-5,-,12,TGTGCCTGGAACGACAGGAATCAGCCCCAGCATTTT,CAWNDRNQPQHF
TRBD1,TRBV9,TRBJ1-5,-,15,TGTGCCAGCAGCGCCTCCGGGACAGATAATCAGCCCCAGCATTTT,CASSASGTDNQPQHF
-,TRBV19,TRBJ1-2,-,12,TGTGCCAGTAGTCCCTCGCAGGGGGGCTACACCTTC,CASSPSQGGYTF
-,TRBV4-3,TRBJ2-7,-,16,TGCGCCAGCAGCCAAGGGAGGGGGACGAGCTCCTACGAGCAGTACTTC,CASSQGRGTSSYEQYF
TRBD1,TRBV2,TRBJ2-7,-,15,TGTGCCAGCACCTCCAGGGGGACAGAAGCCTACGAGCAGTACTTC,CASTSRGTEAYEQYF
-,TRBV14,TRBJ1-1,-,16,TGTGCCAGCATCCTCCCCTGTAGGGTGAAGGACACTGAAGCTTTCTTT,CASILPCRVKDTEAFF
-,TRBV7-9,TRBJ2-5,-,12,TGTGCCAGCAGCCCGGGTGAAGAGACCCAGTACTTC,CASSPGEETQYF
-,TRBV25-1,TRBJ1-1,-,14,TGTGCCAGCAGGCGAGGTGAGGGGGACACTGAAGCTTTCTTT,CASRRGEGDTEAFF
-,TRBV30,TRBJ2-7,once,12,TGTGCCGGGGTGAAGGGCTCCTACGAGCAGTACTTC,CAGVKGSYEQYF
TRBD2,TRBV30,TRBJ2-1,-,13,TGTGCCTGGGACAGCGGGAGCAGCAATGAGCAGTTCTTC,CAWDSGSSNEQFF
-,TRBV28,TRBJ1-2,-,11,TGTGCCATCCCCGCCGGGGTAGGCTACACCTTC,CAIPAGVGYTF
-,TRBV7-9,TRBJ2-3,-,14,TGTGCCAGCAGCCCAAGGGACGGAACAGATACGCAGTATTTT,CASSPRDGTDTQYF
TRBD2,TRBV9,TRBJ2-1,-,15,TGTGCCAGCAGCGTAGGTACTAGCGGGAGGAATGAGCAGTTCTTC,CASSVGTSGRNEQFF
TRBD1,TRBV4-3,TRBJ1-2,-,17,TGCGCCAGCAGCCAAGAAGGGACAGGGGGCGGGAGTGGTGGCTACACCTTC,CASSQEGTGGGSGGYTF
-,TRBV7-9,TRBJ1-1,-,18,TGTGCCAGCAGCTTAGGGCGGACCCCGAAAATTCTCCACACTGAAGCTTTCTTT,CASSLGRTPKILHTEAFF
TRBD2,TRBV6-5,TRBJ2-7,-,14,TGTGCCAGCAGTTCGCTAGCGGGAGTTGGCGAGCAGTACTTC,CASSSLAGVGEQYF
-,TRBV18,TRBJ1-3,-,16,TGTGCCAGCTCACCGCAGACGGGGGTCGGCGGAAACACCATATATTTT,CASSPQTGVGGNTIYF
-,TRBV6-5,TRBJ1-5,-,13,TGTGCCAGCAGTTATACGGCGGGACAGCCCCAGCATTTT,CASSYTAGQPQHF
TRBD1,TRBV5-1,TRBJ1-1,-,14,TGCGCCAGCAGCTTGACCAGGGGGGACACTGAAGCTTTCTTT,CASSLTRGDTEAFF
-,TRBV25-1,TRBJ1-2,hyperexpanded,12,TGTGCCAGCATGGGGGACATTTATGGCTACACCTTC,CASMGDIYGYTF
-,TRBV9,TRBJ2-1,-,16,TGTGCCAGCAGCGTAGCTAGCTCAAAAAGGGGCAATGAGCAGTTCTTC,CASSVASSKRGNEQFF
-,TRBV30,TRBJ1-4,few,13,TGTGCCTGGAGAGGGCAGGTGAATGAAAAACTGTTTTTT,CAWRGQVNEKLFF
-,TRBV7-2,TRBJ1-2,-,14,TGTGCCAGCAGCTTATCTGGGGTACACTATGGCTACACCTTC,CASSLSGVHYGYTF
TRBD2,TRBV4-3,TRBJ2-1,-,15,TGCGCCAGCAGCCAAGGGCGGGAGGCGATCAATGAGCAGTTCTTC,CASSQGREAINEQFF
-,TRBV2,TRBJ2-7,-,11,TGTGCCAGCAGTCTAGGGTACGAGCAGTACTTC,CASSLGYEQYF
-,TRBV29-1,TRBJ2-4,-,13,TGCAGCGTCCGAGGGCTAGCCAAAAACATTCAGTACTTC,CSVRGLAKNIQYF
-,TRBV15,TRBJ2-5,-,15,TGTGCCACCAGCATAGACAGGGACTTCCAAGAGACCCAGTACTTC,CATSIDRDFQETQYF
TRBD1,TRBV5-1,TRBJ2-5,-,14,TGCGCCAGTCGACAGGGGAGTGGAGGAGAGACCCAGTACTTC,CASRQGSGGETQYF
-,TRBV5-6,TRBJ2-7,once,15,TGTGCCAGCAGCTTTATACGTACTTCGGGGGCCGAGCAGTACTTC,CASSFIRTSGAEQYF
TRBD1,TRBV5-1,TRBJ2-7,-,14,TGCGCCAGCAGGGAGAGTTGGACAGGCGACGAGCAGTACTTC,CASRESWTGDEQYF
TRBD2,TRBV7-9,TRBJ2-7,-,19,TGTGCCAGCGGATTTTTGCCGGGACTAGCGGGAGGGCCCAGGTACGAGCAGTACTTC,CASGFLPGLAGGPRYEQYF
TRBD2,TRBV5-4,TRBJ2-1,-,15,TGTGCCAGCAGCACGGGACTAGCGGGATACAATGAGCAGTTCTTC,CASSTGLAGYNEQFF
TRBD2,TRBV5-5,TRBJ2-7,-,17,TGTGCCAGCAGCTTGGGGGAGGGACTAGCGAGGTCCTACGAGCAGTACTTC,CASSLGEGLARSYEQYF
TRBD2,TRBV5-1,TRBJ2-7,-,17,TGCGCCAGCAGCTTGGACGGACTTGGACTAGCGGGAGATGAGCAGTACTTC,CASSLDGLGLAGDEQYF
TRBD1,TRBV4-1,TRBJ1-1,few,14,TGCGCCAGCAGCCGAAGAACAGGGGATACTGAAGCTTTCTTT,CASSRRTGDTEAFF
-,TRBV7-2,TRBJ2-2,-,16,TGTGCCAGCAGCTTAGTTGGCGGGGTGAACACCGGGGAGCTGTTTTTT,CASSLVGGVNTGELFF
-,TRBV5-1,TRBJ2-7,-,16,TGCGCCAGCAGCTTACCTCCGGGACTCGAGCCCTACGAGCAGTACTTC,CASSLPPGLEPYEQYF
-,TRBV5-1,TRBJ2-1,-,15,TGCGCCAGCAGCTTAAAGCAGTACTCCTACAATGAGCAGTTCTTC,CASSLKQYSYNEQFF
TRBD1,TRBV11-3,TRBJ1-1,-,15,TGTGCCAGCAGCCCCCGTCAGGACAGGGCCACTGAAGCTTTCTTT,CASSPRQDRATEAFF
-,TRBV27,TRBJ1-2,once,16,TGTGCCAGCTCCTCGAGGGCAGGGCTCATCAAAGGGGGCTACACCTTC,CASSSRAGLIKGGYTF
-,TRBV7-2,TRBJ2-5,-,11,TGTGCCAGCAGCCTACAAGAGACCCAGTACTTC,CASSLQETQYF
-,TRBV30,TRBJ1-5,-,13,TGTGCCTGGAGTTTGGGGGGGAATCAGCCCCAGCATTTT,CAWSLGGNQPQHF
-,TRBV5-6,TRBJ2-5,few,15,TGTGCCAGCAGCTCGCAGGATCCTCTCCAAGAGACCCAGTACTTC,CASSSQDPLQETQYF
-,TRBV5-1,TRBJ1-4,-,14,TGCGCCAGCAGCCGGGACCTTGGGGATGAAAAACTGTTTTTT,CASSRDLGDEKLFF
-,TRBV9,TRBJ2-7,-,15,TGTGCCAGCAGCGTAGAAGCAAGGAGTTCCTACGAGCAGTACTTC,CASSVEARSSYEQYF
-,TRBV9,TRBJ1-2,medium-sized,14,TGTGCCAGCAGCGTAGAGGACGGGAACTATGGCTACACCTTC,CASSVEDGNYGYTF
-,TRBV5-1,TRBJ2-5,-,13,TGCGCCAGCAATCCGGGTGCCCAAGAGACCCAGTACTTC,CASNPGAQETQYF
TRBD2,TRBV5-1,TRBJ2-2,-,17,TGCGCCAGCAGCTCAACGGCGGGAGGGCCGAACACCGGGGAGCTGTTTTTT,CASSSTAGGPNTGELFF
-,TRBV29-1,TRBJ2-3,-,13,TGCAGCGTTGGAGGCGCAATCACAGATACGCAGTATTTT,CSVGGAITDTQYF
TRBD2,TRBV7-2,TRBJ2-7,-,13,TGTGCCAGCAGCAGAGCGGGAGTTGACGAGCAGTACTTC,CASSRAGVDEQYF